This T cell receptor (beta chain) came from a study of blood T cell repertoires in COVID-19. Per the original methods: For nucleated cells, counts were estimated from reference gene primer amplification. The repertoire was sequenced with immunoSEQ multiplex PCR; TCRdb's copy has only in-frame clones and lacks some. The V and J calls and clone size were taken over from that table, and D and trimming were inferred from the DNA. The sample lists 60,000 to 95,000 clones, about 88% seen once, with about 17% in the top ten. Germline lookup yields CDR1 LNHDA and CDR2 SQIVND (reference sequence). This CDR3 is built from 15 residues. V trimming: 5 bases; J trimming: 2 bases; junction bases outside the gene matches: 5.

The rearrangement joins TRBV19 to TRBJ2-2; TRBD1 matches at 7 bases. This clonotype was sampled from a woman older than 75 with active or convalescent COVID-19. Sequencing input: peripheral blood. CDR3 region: CASSVHRGNTGELFF. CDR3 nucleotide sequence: TGTGCCAGTAGTGTACACAGGGGAAACACCGGGGAGCTGTTTTTT.